In its sample, the clone carrying this TCR delta chain was seen many times. Its antigen is still unknown. The sample contains more than one DNA sequence encoding this CDR3. The CDR3 extends over 15 amino acids. Trimming stripped 2 bases from V and 1 base from J, with 11 bases between. The germline V gene encodes CDR1 TSWWSYY and CDR2 QGS. This specimen belongs to a study of γδ T cells in repeated Plasmodium falciparum infection. Findings of the study overall: Vgamma9/Vdelta2+ T cells showed a stable polyclonal repertoire with shared TCRgamma sequences.

Vgamma9/Vdelta2+ and Vdelta2-negative gammadelta T cells were flow-sorted from PBMC for bulk sequencing. TCRdb re-called clones from the multiplex PCR reads via CATT. The table has more than 70,000 delta-chain clones, over 0.75% seen once; the top ten hold 9.6%. The specimen sequenced was gamma-delta T cells from blood. The genes are TRDV1 and TRDJ1, with D hard to call. This TCR was sampled from a pool of human donors (malaria-infected and uninfected, not separated). CDR3 DNA: TGTGCTCTTGGGGAATACAACGACGTCACCGATAAACTCATCTTT. Translation: CALGEYNDVTDKLIF.